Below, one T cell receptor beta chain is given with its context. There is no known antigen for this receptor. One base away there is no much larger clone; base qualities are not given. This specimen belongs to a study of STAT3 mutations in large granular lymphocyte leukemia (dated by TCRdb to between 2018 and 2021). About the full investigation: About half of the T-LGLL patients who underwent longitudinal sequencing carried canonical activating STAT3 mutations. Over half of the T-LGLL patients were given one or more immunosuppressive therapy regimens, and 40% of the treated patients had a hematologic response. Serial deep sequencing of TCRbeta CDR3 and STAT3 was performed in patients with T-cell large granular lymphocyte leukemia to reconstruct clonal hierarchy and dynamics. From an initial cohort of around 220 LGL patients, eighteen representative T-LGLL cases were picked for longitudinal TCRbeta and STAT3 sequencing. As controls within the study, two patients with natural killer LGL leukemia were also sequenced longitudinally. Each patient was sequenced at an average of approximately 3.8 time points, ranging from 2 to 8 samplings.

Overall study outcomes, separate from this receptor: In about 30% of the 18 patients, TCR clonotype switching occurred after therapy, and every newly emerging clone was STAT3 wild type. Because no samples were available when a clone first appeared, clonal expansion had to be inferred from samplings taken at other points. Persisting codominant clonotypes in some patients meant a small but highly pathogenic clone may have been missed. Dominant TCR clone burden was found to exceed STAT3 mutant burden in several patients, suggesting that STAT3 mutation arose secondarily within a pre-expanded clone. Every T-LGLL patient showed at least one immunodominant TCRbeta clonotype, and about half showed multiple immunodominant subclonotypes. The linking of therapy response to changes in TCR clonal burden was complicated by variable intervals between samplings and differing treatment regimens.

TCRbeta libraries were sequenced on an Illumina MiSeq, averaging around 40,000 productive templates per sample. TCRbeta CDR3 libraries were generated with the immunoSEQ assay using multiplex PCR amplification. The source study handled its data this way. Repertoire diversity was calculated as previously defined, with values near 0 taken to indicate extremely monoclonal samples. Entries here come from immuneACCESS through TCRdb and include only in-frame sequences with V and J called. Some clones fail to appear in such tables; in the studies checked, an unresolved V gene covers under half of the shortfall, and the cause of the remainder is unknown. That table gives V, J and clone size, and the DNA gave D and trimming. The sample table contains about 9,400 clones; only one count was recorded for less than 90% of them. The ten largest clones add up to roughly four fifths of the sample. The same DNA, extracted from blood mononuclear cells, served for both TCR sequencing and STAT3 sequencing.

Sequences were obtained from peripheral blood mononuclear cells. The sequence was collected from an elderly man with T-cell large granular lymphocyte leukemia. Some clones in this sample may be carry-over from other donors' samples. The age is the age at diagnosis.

DNA sequence: TGCGCCAGCAGCCAAGTCCCTGGACAGGGATACTATGGCTACACCTTC. Its coded protein is CASSQVPGQGYYGYTF. The chain is assembled from TRBV4-3 and TRBJ1-2; 8 bases in the middle match TRBD1. CDR1 LGHNA and CDR2 YSLEER were looked up in the germline V gene. The CDR3 contains 16 residues, cysteine and phenylalanine counted. CDR3 DNA is the only sequence kept; it has 48 bases, read in frame from the first base. For this chain, trimming is 1 base at the V end and 3 bases at the J end, and the number of junction bases without a gene match is 7.